This is a list of T cell receptor beta chains from one sample in a study of blood T cells in healthy people across ages. TCRdb independently ran MiXCR on the 5' RACE reads; one entry per CDR3 protein. The sample records fewer than 700,000 distinct CDR3 sequences, around half being singletons. The specimen sequenced was blood. These receptors came from a man older than 75 in good health. Both conserved end residues are part of each CDR3. A D gene is named only where the DNA matches it firmly. Rows give clone size only sometimes, using once, few, many, or a class for an expanded clone.

size: NA
V: TRBV28
D: NA
J: TRBJ1-2
DNA: TGTGCCAGCAGGACCTCCAACTATGGCTACACCTTC
CDR3: CASRTSNYGYTF

size: many
V: TRBV7-2
D: TRBD2
J: TRBJ2-7
DNA: TGTGCCAGCAGCTTAGAAAGGGGACTAGCGGGACGAGAGCAGTACTTC
CDR3: CASSLERGLAGREQYF

size: NA
V: TRBV20-1
D: NA
J: TRBJ1-1
DNA: TGCAGTGCAAAAGGGGGGGTACTGAACACTGAAGCTTTCTTT
CDR3: CSAKGGVLNTEAFF

size: NA
V: TRBV5-1
D: NA
J: TRBJ2-5
DNA: TGCGCCAGCAGCGTGAATGGCCCTCAAGAGACCCAGTACTTC
CDR3: CASSVNGPQETQYF

size: many
V: TRBV27
D: NA
J: TRBJ2-7
DNA: TGTGCCTCTCGGCGGGGTTCCTACGAGCAGTACTTC
CDR3: CASRRGSYEQYF

size: NA
V: TRBV7-2
D: TRBD2
J: TRBJ2-4
DNA: TGTGCCAGCAGCTTAGGGACTAGCGTTGAAGAGCAGTACTTC
CDR3: CASSLGTSVEEQYF

size: NA
V: TRBV7-2
D: NA
J: TRBJ2-7
DNA: TGTGCCAGCAGCTTAGACCTAGGACCGGGCGAGCAGTACTTC
CDR3: CASSLDLGPGEQYF

size: NA
V: TRBV20-1
D: TRBD2
J: TRBJ2-3
DNA: TGCAGTGCTAACTCGGGGGGTACCACAGATACGCAGTATTTT
CDR3: CSANSGGTTDTQYF

size: NA
V: TRBV4-3
D: TRBD2
J: TRBJ2-1
DNA: TGCGCCAGCAGCCAAGTTGGAGCGGGGGCTCTTCGCAATGAGCAGTTCTTC
CDR3: CASSQVGAGALRNEQFF

size: NA
V: TRBV20-1
D: NA
J: TRBJ2-5
DNA: TGCAGTGCTACCGCCGAGAGGTGGGAGACCCAGTACTTC
CDR3: CSATAERWETQYF

size: few
V: TRBV7-3
D: TRBD2
J: TRBJ2-7
DNA: TGTGCCAGCAGCTCAGGCACTAGCGGGACCAACGAGCAGTACTTC
CDR3: CASSSGTSGTNEQYF

size: NA
V: TRBV12-3/TRBV12-4
D: TRBD1
J: TRBJ1-1
DNA: TGTGCCAGCAGCGCCCTAACAGGGGGTAATAGGGAAGCTTTCTTT
CDR3: CASSALTGGNREAFF

size: NA
V: TRBV11-2
D: NA
J: TRBJ2-5
DNA: TGTGCCAGCAGCCTGGGACCGATCACCCCCCAGTACTTC
CDR3: CASSLGPITPQYF

size: many
V: TRBV5-1
D: NA
J: TRBJ2-1
DNA: TGCGCCAGCAGCTTGGGCCAGGGCTCCTACAATGAGCAGTTCTTC
CDR3: CASSLGQGSYNEQFF

size: NA
V: TRBV6-5
D: NA
J: TRBJ2-3
DNA: TGTGCCAGCAGTTACTCGGGGGACCCCACAGATACGCAGTATTTT
CDR3: CASSYSGDPTDTQYF

size: many
V: TRBV6-5
D: TRBD1
J: TRBJ2-5
DNA: TGTGCCAGCAGTTTCGGTCCCACAGGGGCTCGGGAGACCCAGTACTTC
CDR3: CASSFGPTGARETQYF

size: NA
V: TRBV3-1
D: NA
J: TRBJ1-2
DNA: TGTGCCAGCAGCCAAGAGCGGCGAGGCTACACCTTC
CDR3: CASSQERRGYTF

size: NA
V: TRBV10-2
D: NA
J: TRBJ2-5
DNA: TGCGCCAGCAGTGAGAGGGGGAGGTCCCCAAAGGAGGAGACCCAGTACTTC
CDR3: CASSERGRSPKEETQYF

size: NA
V: TRBV20-1
D: NA
J: TRBJ2-7
DNA: TGCAGTGCTAGAGACTTCGAGCCGGGCGAGCAGTACTTC
CDR3: CSARDFEPGEQYF

size: few
V: TRBV29-1
D: NA
J: TRBJ1-5
DNA: TGCAGCGTTCGGCAGGGAATGGGTCAGCCCCAGCATTTT
CDR3: CSVRQGMGQPQHF

size: few
V: TRBV5-6
D: NA
J: TRBJ1-2
DNA: TGTGCCAGCAGCCTACCCGGGGACTTCTATGGCTACACCTTC
CDR3: CASSLPGDFYGYTF

size: NA
V: TRBV12-3/TRBV12-4
D: NA
J: TRBJ2-5
DNA: TGTGCCAGCAGTTTTCGGGCGGACGAGACCCAGTACTTC
CDR3: CASSFRADETQYF

size: NA
V: TRBV10-1
D: NA
J: TRBJ2-7
DNA: TGCGCCAGCAGTTTAGGGGTCGGCGAGCAGTACTTC
CDR3: CASSLGVGEQYF

size: NA
V: TRBV20-1
D: NA
J: TRBJ2-7
DNA: TGCAGTGCTAGAGAATCCAACTACGAGCAGTACTTC
CDR3: CSARESNYEQYF

size: few
V: TRBV12-3/TRBV12-4
D: NA
J: TRBJ2-1
DNA: TGTGCCAGCAGCTTAGGGCTTTCCAATGAGCAGTTCTTC
CDR3: CASSLGLSNEQFF

size: NA
V: TRBV6-6
D: TRBD2
J: TRBJ2-5
DNA: TGTGCCAGCAGTTACCTTGCTAGCGGCCCCCGGGGTGAGCAGTACTTC
CDR3: CASSYLASGPRGEQYF

size: NA
V: TRBV6-1
D: NA
J: TRBJ2-5
DNA: TGTGCCAGCAGTGCCCCCAACACCCAAGAGACCCAGTACTTC
CDR3: CASSAPNTQETQYF

size: NA
V: TRBV6-6
D: NA
J: TRBJ2-2
DNA: TGTGCCAGCAGTTGGTCGGGCACGAACACCGGGGAGCTGTTTTTT
CDR3: CASSWSGTNTGELFF

size: once
V: TRBV27
D: NA
J: TRBJ2-1
DNA: TGTGCCAGCAGTTCAGGGACTTTCAGCTCCTACAATGAGCAGTTCTTC
CDR3: CASSSGTFSSYNEQFF

size: NA
V: TRBV7-9
D: TRBD2
J: TRBJ2-7
DNA: TGTGCCAGCAGCTCATCCGGGACTAGCGGCGAGCAGTACTTC
CDR3: CASSSSGTSGEQYF

size: few
V: TRBV12-5
D: TRBD2
J: TRBJ2-1
DNA: TGTGCTAGCCGTTCTAGCGGGGGACACAATGAGCAGTTCTTC
CDR3: CASRSSGGHNEQFF

size: NA
V: TRBV7-9
D: NA
J: TRBJ2-1
DNA: TGTGCCAGCAGCTTAGACGGGAATGCGGACAATGAGCAGTTCTTC
CDR3: CASSLDGNADNEQFF

size: few
V: TRBV2
D: NA
J: TRBJ1-4
DNA: TGTGCCAGCAGCTGGCCTCCGGGGGCGAGCAATGAAAAACTGTTTTTT
CDR3: CASSWPPGASNEKLFF

size: few
V: TRBV20-1
D: TRBD1
J: TRBJ2-1
DNA: TGCAGTGCTAGAGATAGGACAGGGGGGGGCAATGAGCAGTTCTTC
CDR3: CSARDRTGGGNEQFF

size: NA
V: TRBV4-3
D: NA
J: TRBJ1-6
DNA: TGCGCCAGCAGCCAAGGACAGATGAATAATTCACCCCTCCACTTT
CDR3: CASSQGQMNNSPLHF

size: few
V: TRBV10-3
D: NA
J: TRBJ2-7
DNA: TGTGCCATCAGTGGGACAGAAGACTACGAGCAGTACTTC
CDR3: CAISGTEDYEQYF

size: NA
V: TRBV4-3
D: TRBD1
J: TRBJ2-1
DNA: TGCGCCAACAGCCAGGCAGGGGGTCCCTCCTACAATGAGCAGTTCTTC
CDR3: CANSQAGGPSYNEQFF

size: many
V: TRBV6-6
D: NA
J: TRBJ1-2
DNA: TGTGCCAGCAGTTATTCTGTCCGGGGGCCAGGAGGCTACACCTTC
CDR3: CASSYSVRGPGGYTF

size: NA
V: TRBV4-2
D: NA
J: TRBJ2-7
DNA: TGTGCCAGCAGCCAGCCGTGGGGGTTCGACGAGCAGTACTTC
CDR3: CASSQPWGFDEQYF

size: many
V: TRBV12-3/TRBV12-4
D: NA
J: TRBJ2-3
DNA: TGTGCCAGCAGTTCGAGCGGTAGCACAGATACGCAGTATTTT
CDR3: CASSSSGSTDTQYF